The 10 T cell receptor beta chains below come from one sample, sequenced in a study of blood T cells in healthy people across ages (dated by TCRdb to between 2015 and 2017). Libraries came from 5' RACE. Sequencing was carried out with an Illumina HiSeq 2500. A second PCR of about 6 to 11 cycles was run with a J-beta primer mix and a sample-barcoded 5' primer. TCRdb redid the processing of the public reads, applying fastp at Q25 and MiXCR, and retained in-frame beta chains. Rows matching on CDR3 protein sequence are summarized as one entry with the most common DNA and genes. Recorded for this sample are around 850,000 distinct CDR3 sequences; about 36% of them occurred a single time. Approximately 12% of the sample goes to the ten largest clones. The sequencing sample was made of blood. The receptors come from a man between 18 and 29 years old in good health.

The rearrangement links TRBV10-3 to TRBJ1-2, with TRBD1 matching over 8 bases. The CDR3 extends over 14 amino acids. Germline loops: CDR1 ENHRY, CDR2 SYGVKD. V lost 6 bases, J lost 4 bases, and 7 bases stayed unmatched. The DNA for the CDR3 is TGTGCCATCAGACGGGACAGGCTAAGCTATGGCTACACCTTC. It specifies CAIRRDRLSYGYTF.

The rearrangement joins TRBV21-1 to TRBJ2-7. TRBV21-1 constitutes a pseudogene. The CDR3 loop spans 14 amino acids. In DNA form, the CDR3 reads TGTGCCAGCAGCCCAGAACAAGGGTGCCACGAGCAGTACTTC. Protein product: CASSPEQGCHEQYF.

In its sample, this clonotype was seen a few times. The chain links TRBV2 to TRBJ1-1, with D unclear. CDR1 SNHLY and CDR2 FYNNEI come from the germline V gene. V was shortened by 4 bases and J by 6 bases, with 21 bases between the two germline ends. This CDR3 spans 16 amino acids. The CDR3 sequence: CASSGATATWAPEAFF. The CDR3 DNA follows: TGTGCCAGCAGTGGAGCCACAGCGACGTGGGCGCCTGAAGCTTTCTTT.

This clonotype has a count of ten or more. The rearrangement joins TRBV4-3 to TRBJ2-1; 10 bases agree with TRBD1. Germline-derived CDR1 and CDR2 are LGHNA and YSLEER. CDR3 size: 17 residues. The J segment lost 3 bases and the V segment lost 0 bases, leaving 5 bases of the junction unmatched. CDR3 in amino acids: CASSQEVGDRGYNEQFF. CDR3 nucleotides: TGCGCCAGCAGCCAAGAAGTAGGGGACAGGGGCTACAATGAGCAGTTCTTC.

The chain uses TRBV6-5 and TRBJ2-7; D unclear. There are 14 residues in the CDR3. V was shortened by 0 bases and J by 2 bases, with 8 bases between the two germline ends. CDR1 and CDR2 (germline): MNHEY, SVGAGI. Here the CDR3 DNA reads TGTGCCAGCAGTTACTCGTCCGTAGCCTACGAGCAGTACTTC. Translated: CASSYSSVAYEQYF.

This clonotype was observed many times. V usage is TRBV2 and J usage is TRBJ2-3; possible D gene TRBD2, 6 bases. The germline gives CDR1 SNHLY, CDR2 FYNNEI. With 9 bases removed from V and 3 bases from J, the gap between germline ends came to 19 bases. The CDR3 runs to 15 residues. The CDR3 reads CASRRDGPLTDTQYF. CDR3 nucleotide sequence: TGTGCCAGTCGGAGGGATGGACCTTTAACAGATACGCAGTATTTT.

The chain carries TRBV5-4 and TRBJ1-2; D ambiguous. Trimming cost V 2 bases and J 1 base, with 24 bases left between them. The CDR3 extends over 19 amino acids. Germline V gives CDR1 SGHNT, CDR2 YYREEE (reference sequence). This chain's CDR3 is CASSFFFPEYRTDNYGYTF. The CDR3 region has the DNA TGTGCCAGCAGCTTCTTCTTTCCCGAATACAGAACAGATAACTATGGCTACACCTTC.

The sample holds a few counts of this clonotype. This chain uses TRBV7-2 with TRBJ2-7; 11 nucleotides align to TRBD2. Trimming removed 1 base from V and 1 base from J; junction bases left unmatched: 3. Germline CDR1 SGHTA, CDR2 FQGNSA. This CDR3 is 16 amino acids long. CDR3 loop: CASSLDRLAGSYEQYF. The DNA for the CDR3 is TGTGCCAGCAGCTTAGATCGACTAGCGGGATCCTACGAGCAGTACTTC.

About this clonotype itself: A much larger clone sits a single nucleotide away, making a read error possible. The chain recombines TRBV10-3 with TRBJ2-5, with D possibly TRBD2 on 6 matching bases. V was shortened by 5 bases and J by 11 bases, with 21 bases between the two germline ends. The CDR3 runs to 14 residues. The germline gives CDR1 ENHRY, CDR2 SYGVKD. Here the CDR3 DNA reads TGTGCCATCAGTCGGGACTTAGAAAACAATGAGCAGTACTTC. This translates into CAISRDLENNEQYF.

This clonotype has just a few counts. The chain uses TRBV20-1 and TRBJ2-7, with D perhaps TRBD2 (6 bases). The CDR3 length is 14 residues. Trimming removed 0 bases from V and 0 bases from J, with 9 bases in between. Germline V CDR1 and CDR2: DFQATT, SNEGSKA (reference sequence). The CDR3 DNA sequence: TGCAGTGCTAGAGATCCCGGGAGCTCCTACGAGCAGTACTTC. Its translation is CSARDPGSSYEQYF.